These T cell receptor beta chains were read from a single sample in a study of blood T cell repertoires in COVID-19. Measured with immunoSEQ multiplex PCR; TCRdb has only the in-frame clones, and not every one. Of 140,000 to 150,000 clones listed, roughly 79% are singletons. The sequencing input was peripheral blood. The receptors stem from a human donor with acute or convalescent COVID-19. The donor label of this sample is uncertain. CDR3s include the opening cysteine and the closing phenylalanine or tryptophan. Fields, in order: clone size, V gene, D gene, J gene, CDR3 DNA, CDR3 protein. D genes are given only for firm matches. A row's size may be missing; if present it is once, few, many or a size class.

size: .
V: TRBV6-5
D: TRBD1
J: TRBJ2-2
DNA: TGTGCCATTTCCACAGGGGCCACCGGGGAGCTGTTTTTT
CDR3: CAISTGATGELFF

size: .
V: TRBV7-9
D: .
J: TRBJ1-2
DNA: TGTGCCAGCAGCGTCGCAGGGAACAATGGCTACACCTTC
CDR3: CASSVAGNNGYTF

size: .
V: TRBV7-6
D: TRBD2
J: TRBJ2-1
DNA: TGTGCCAGCAGCTTGAGTAGCGGGGGGGCAAGGGAGCAGTTCTTC
CDR3: CASSLSSGGAREQFF

size: .
V: TRBV29-1
D: .
J: TRBJ1-1
DNA: TGCAGCGTCCACTCGAAAGGGGGTACTGAAGCTTTCTTT
CDR3: CSVHSKGGTEAFF

size: .
V: TRBV9
D: TRBD2
J: TRBJ2-2
DNA: TGTGCCAGCAGCGTAAACCCCCTGTCGAGCGGGGGGTGGAACACCGGGGAGCTGTTTTTT
CDR3: CASSVNPLSSGGWNTGELFF

size: .
V: TRBV5-1
D: TRBD1
J: TRBJ1-2
DNA: TGCGCCAGCAGCATCAGGACAGGAAACTATGGCTACACCTTC
CDR3: CASSIRTGNYGYTF

size: .
V: TRBV6-5
D: .
J: TRBJ1-5
DNA: TGTGCCAGCAGGGACAGTAGCTATCAGCCCCAGCATTTT
CDR3: CASRDSSYQPQHF

size: .
V: TRBV11-3
D: TRBD1
J: TRBJ2-3
DNA: TGTGCCAGCAGCTACTCGGACAGGGTGCCAGATACGCAGTATTTT
CDR3: CASSYSDRVPDTQYF

size: .
V: TRBV19
D: TRBD2
J: TRBJ2-2
DNA: TGTGCCAGTAGTTCAGCGGGGGGGCGGACCGGGGAGCTGTTTTTT
CDR3: CASSSAGGRTGELFF

size: .
V: TRBV24-1
D: .
J: TRBJ1-4
DNA: TGTGCCACCAGTGATTTTAGTGAGGAGGGCAAGCTGTTTTTT
CDR3: CATSDFSEEGKLFF

size: .
V: TRBV27
D: .
J: TRBJ1-1
DNA: TGTGCCAGCAGAATCTTGGGAGCCTTGAAGGACACTGAAGCTTTCTTT
CDR3: CASRILGALKDTEAFF

size: .
V: TRBV10-2
D: TRBD2
J: TRBJ2-7
DNA: TGCGCCAGCAGTGAGTCGAGTAGCGGGACCTACGAGCAGTACTTC
CDR3: CASSESSSGTYEQYF

size: .
V: TRBV19
D: .
J: TRBJ1-5
DNA: TGTGCCAGTAAGGACTATGGGGTTGGCAATCAGCCCCAGCATTTT
CDR3: CASKDYGVGNQPQHF

size: .
V: TRBV11-3
D: TRBD1
J: TRBJ2-6
DNA: TGTGCCAGCAGCTCAGGGGGTCCGTTCTCTGGGGCCAACGTCCTGACTTTC
CDR3: CASSSGGPFSGANVLTF

size: once
V: TRBV6-4
D: TRBD1
J: TRBJ2-2
DNA: TGTGCCAGCAGGCCCGGACAGGGCGACACCGGGGAGCTGTTTTTT
CDR3: CASRPGQGDTGELFF

size: few
V: TRBV6-6
D: TRBD1
J: TRBJ1-5
DNA: TGTGCCAGCAGTCTTGACAGGGGACATCAGCCCCAGCATTTT
CDR3: CASSLDRGHQPQHF